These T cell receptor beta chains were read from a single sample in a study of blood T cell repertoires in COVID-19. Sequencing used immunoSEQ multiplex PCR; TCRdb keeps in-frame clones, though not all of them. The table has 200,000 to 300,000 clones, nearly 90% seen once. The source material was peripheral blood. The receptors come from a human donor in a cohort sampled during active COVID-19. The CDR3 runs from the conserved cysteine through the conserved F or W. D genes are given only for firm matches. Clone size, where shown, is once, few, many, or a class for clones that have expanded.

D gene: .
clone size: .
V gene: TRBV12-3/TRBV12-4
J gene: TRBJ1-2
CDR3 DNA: TGTGCCAGCAGCTCTGTCGGGGACTATGGCTACACCTTC
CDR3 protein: CASSSVGDYGYTF

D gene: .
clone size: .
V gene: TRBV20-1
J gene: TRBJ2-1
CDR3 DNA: TGCAGTGCTACAGACAATGAGCAGTTCTTC
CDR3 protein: CSATDNEQFF

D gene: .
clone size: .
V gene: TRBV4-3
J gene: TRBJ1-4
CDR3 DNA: TGCGCCAGCAGCGACACCGGGAGCCTGGATGAAAAACTGTTTTTT
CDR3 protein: CASSDTGSLDEKLFF

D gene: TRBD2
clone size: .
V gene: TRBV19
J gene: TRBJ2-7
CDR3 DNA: TGTGCCAGTAGTGTCTCGGGACTAGCGTATGAGCAGTACTTC
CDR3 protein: CASSVSGLAYEQYF

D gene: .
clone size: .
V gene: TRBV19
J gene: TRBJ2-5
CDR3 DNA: TGTGCCAGTAGATCCCCCGAGGAGACCCAGTACTTC
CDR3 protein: CASRSPEETQYF

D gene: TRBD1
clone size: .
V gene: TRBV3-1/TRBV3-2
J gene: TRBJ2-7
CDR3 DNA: TGTGCCAGCAGCCAAGGGAGGACAGGGTATCTAAGGTACTCCTACGAGCAGTACTTC
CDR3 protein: CASSQGRTGYLRYSYEQYF

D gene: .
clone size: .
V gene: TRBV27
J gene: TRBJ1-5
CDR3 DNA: TGTGCCAGCAGTCCCTCAATCGAGGGTCAGCCCCAGCATTTT
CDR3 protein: CASSPSIEGQPQHF

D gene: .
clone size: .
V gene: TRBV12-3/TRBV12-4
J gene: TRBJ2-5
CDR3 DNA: TGTGCCAGCAGTTTAAGGGGTGAGGAGACCCAGTACTTC
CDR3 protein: CASSLRGEETQYF

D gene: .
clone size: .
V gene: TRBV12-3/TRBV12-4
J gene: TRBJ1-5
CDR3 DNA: TGTGCCAGCAGTCGACAGCCCAATCAGCCCCAGCATTTT
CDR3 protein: CASSRQPNQPQHF

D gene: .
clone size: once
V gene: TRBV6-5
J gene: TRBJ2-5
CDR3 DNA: TGTGCCAGCACCGAAACAGGGATCGGGAGGGAGACCCAGTACTTC
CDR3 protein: CASTETGIGRETQYF

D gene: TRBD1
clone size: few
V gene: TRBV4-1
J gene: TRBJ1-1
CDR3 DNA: TGCGCCAGCCTCCCCCAGGGGGACACTGAAGCTTTCTTT
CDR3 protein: CASLPQGDTEAFF

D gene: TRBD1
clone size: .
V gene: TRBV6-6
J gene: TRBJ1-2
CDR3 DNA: TGTGCCAGCAGTCAATTCGGACAGGGCGAGTTTTACTATGGCTACACCTTC
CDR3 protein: CASSQFGQGEFYYGYTF

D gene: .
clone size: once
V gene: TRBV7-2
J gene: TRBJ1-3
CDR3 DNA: TGTGCCAGCAGCTTAACCTCAGTCTCGGGAAACACCATATATTTT
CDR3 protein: CASSLTSVSGNTIYF

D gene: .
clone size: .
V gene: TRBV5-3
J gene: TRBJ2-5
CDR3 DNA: TGTGCCAGAAGCAGACTAAGGGAGACCCAGTACTTC
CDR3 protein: CARSRLRETQYF

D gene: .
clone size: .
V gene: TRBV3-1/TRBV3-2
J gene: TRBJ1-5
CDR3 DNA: TGTGCCAGCAGCCAAGGACTGGCGAGCAATCAGCCCCAGCATTTT
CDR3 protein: CASSQGLASNQPQHF

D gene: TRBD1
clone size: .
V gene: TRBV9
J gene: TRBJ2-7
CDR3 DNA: TGTGCCAGCAGCGTAGCTACAGGGGGCGAGCAGTACTTC
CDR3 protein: CASSVATGGEQYF

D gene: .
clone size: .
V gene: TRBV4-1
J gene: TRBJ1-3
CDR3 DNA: TGCGCCAGCAGCCGCGGTTGGGTAACCCCCAACACCATATATTTT
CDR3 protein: CASSRGWVTPNTIYF

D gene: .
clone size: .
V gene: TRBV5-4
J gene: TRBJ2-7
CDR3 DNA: TGTGCCAGCAGCTGGGGGCCTGGGCCCTGGGTAGTCTTC
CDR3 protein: CASSWGPGPWVVF

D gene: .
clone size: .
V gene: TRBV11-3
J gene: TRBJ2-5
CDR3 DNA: TGTGCCAGCAGCGCAGGGGACTATATACAAGAGACCCAGTACTTC
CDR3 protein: CASSAGDYIQETQYF

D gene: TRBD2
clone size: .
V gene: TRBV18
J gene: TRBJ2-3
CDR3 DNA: TGTGCCAGCTCACCCAGCGGGGGCCTTACCACAGATACGCAGTATTTT
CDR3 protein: CASSPSGGLTTDTQYF

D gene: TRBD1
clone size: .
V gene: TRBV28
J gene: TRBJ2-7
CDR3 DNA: TGTGCCAGCGTCCCGCGGGGACAGGGTCGCGACGAGCAGTACTTC
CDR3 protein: CASVPRGQGRDEQYF

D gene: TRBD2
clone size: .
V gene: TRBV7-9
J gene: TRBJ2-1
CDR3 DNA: TGTGCCAGCAGTTTTCATACTAGCGGGAGGTCTAGCTCCTACAATGAGCAGTTCTTC
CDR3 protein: CASSFHTSGRSSSYNEQFF

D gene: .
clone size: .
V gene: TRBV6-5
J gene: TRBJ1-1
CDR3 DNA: TGTGCCAGTCACTACCACACTGAAGCTTTCTTT
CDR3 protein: CASHYHTEAFF

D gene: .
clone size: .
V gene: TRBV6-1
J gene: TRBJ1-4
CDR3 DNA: TGTGCCAGCAGTGAAAACTTCAGGAAACTGTTTTTT
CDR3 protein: CASSENFRKLFF

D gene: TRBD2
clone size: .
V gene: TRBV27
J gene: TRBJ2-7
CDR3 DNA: TGTGCCAGCACCCCACGGAGCGGGGGCTCCTACGAGCAGTACTTC
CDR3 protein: CASTPRSGGSYEQYF

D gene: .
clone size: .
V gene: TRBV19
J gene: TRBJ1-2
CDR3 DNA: TGTGCCAGTAGTATTTCTGCGAACTATGGCTACACCTTC
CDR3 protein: CASSISANYGYTF

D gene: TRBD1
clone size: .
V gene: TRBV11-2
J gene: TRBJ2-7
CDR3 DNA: TGTGCCAGCAGCTTAAGGGGCAGGGGGTACTCCTACGAGCAGTACTTC
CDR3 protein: CASSLRGRGYSYEQYF

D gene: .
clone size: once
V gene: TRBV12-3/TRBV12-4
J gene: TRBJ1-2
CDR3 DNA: TGTGCCAGCAGCACCTCCCGGGGGGTTGTCTACACCTTC
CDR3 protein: CASSTSRGVVYTF

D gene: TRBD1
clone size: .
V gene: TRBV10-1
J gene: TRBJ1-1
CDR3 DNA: TGCGCCAGCAGCTTCGGACAGGGGAACACTGAAGCTTTCTTT
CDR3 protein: CASSFGQGNTEAFF

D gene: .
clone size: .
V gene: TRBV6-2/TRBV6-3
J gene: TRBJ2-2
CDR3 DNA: TGTGCCAGCAGTTCGGTGTTTAACACCGGGGAGCTGTTTTTT
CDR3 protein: CASSSVFNTGELFF

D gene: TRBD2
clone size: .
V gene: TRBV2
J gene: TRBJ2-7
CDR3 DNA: TGTGCCAGCAGTGAACTCGGGGGGAAGCAGTACTTC
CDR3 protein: CASSELGGKQYF

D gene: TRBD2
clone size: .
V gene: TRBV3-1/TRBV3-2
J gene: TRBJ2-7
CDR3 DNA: TGTGCCAGCAGTCACGACACTAGCGGGGGGACCATAGCTGGGGAGCAGTACTTC
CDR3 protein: CASSHDTSGGTIAGEQYF

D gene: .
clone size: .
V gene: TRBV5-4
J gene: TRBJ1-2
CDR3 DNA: TGTGCCAGCAGCCAGGGACATATGAACTATGGCTACACCTTC
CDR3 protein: CASSQGHMNYGYTF

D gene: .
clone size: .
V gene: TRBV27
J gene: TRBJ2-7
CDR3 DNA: TGTGCCAGCAGTTTTGGGCCACTGGGTTCCGAGCAGTACTTC
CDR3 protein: CASSFGPLGSEQYF

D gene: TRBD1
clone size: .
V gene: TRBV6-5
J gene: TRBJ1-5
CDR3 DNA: TGTGCCAGCAGTTTGACAGGGTATAGCAATCAGCCCCAGCATTTT
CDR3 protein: CASSLTGYSNQPQHF

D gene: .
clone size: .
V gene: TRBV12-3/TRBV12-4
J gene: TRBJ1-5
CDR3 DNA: TGTGCCAGCACTACAGGGATCGAGCAGCCCCAGCATTTT
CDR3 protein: CASTTGIEQPQHF

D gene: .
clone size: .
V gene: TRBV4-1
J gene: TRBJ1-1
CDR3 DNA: TGCGCCAGCAGCCCGACAGAGGACACTGAAGCTTTCTTT
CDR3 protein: CASSPTEDTEAFF

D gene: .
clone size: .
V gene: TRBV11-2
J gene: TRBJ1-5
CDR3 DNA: TGTGCCAGCAGTCCGGTCCAGCCCCAGCATTTT
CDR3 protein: CASSPVQPQHF

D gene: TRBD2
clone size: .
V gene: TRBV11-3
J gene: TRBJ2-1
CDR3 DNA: TGTGCCAGCAGCTACCTTAGCGGGAGGGCGGGTGAGCAGTTCTTC
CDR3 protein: CASSYLSGRAGEQFF

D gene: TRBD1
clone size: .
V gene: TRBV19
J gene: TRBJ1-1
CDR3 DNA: TGTGCCAGTAGTAGAGGACAGGGGAGGGGTACAAACACTGAAGCTTTCTTT
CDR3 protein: CASSRGQGRGTNTEAFF

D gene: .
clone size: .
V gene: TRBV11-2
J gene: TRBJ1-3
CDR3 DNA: TGTGCCAGCAGCTTAGCCAGGGGAGGAAACACCATATATTTT
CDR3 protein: CASSLARGGNTIYF

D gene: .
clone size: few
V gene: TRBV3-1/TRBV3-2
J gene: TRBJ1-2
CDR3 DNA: TGTGCCAGCAGCCAAGTAACGCGAGGGAGAGGTGGCTACACCTTC
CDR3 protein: CASSQVTRGRGGYTF

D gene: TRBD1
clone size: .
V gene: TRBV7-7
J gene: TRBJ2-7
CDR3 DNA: TGTGCCAGCAGCCCCTCGGGGACAGGGTTTTCCGAGCAGTACTTC
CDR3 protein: CASSPSGTGFSEQYF

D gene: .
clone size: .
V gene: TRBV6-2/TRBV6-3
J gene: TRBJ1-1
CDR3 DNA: TGTGCCAGCAGTCTGGGCTTCCGAACTGAAGCTTTCTTT
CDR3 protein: CASSLGFRTEAFF

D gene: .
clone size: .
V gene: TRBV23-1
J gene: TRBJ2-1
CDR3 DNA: TGCGCCAGCAGTCAAAAGTTGGCGCAGTTCTTC
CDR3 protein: CASSQKLAQFF

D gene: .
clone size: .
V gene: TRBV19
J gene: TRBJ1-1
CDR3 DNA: TGTGCCAGTAGTGCCGGGACAAGGATGAACACTGAAGCTTTCTTT
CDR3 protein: CASSAGTRMNTEAFF

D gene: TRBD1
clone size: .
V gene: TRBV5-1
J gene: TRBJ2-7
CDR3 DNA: TGCGCCAGCAGCCCGGGACAGGTCCCCTACGAGCAGTACTTC
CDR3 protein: CASSPGQVPYEQYF

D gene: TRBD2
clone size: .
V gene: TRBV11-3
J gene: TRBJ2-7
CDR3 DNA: TGTGCCAGCAGCCCTAGCGGGCAGCCCTACGAGCAGTACTTC
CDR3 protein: CASSPSGQPYEQYF

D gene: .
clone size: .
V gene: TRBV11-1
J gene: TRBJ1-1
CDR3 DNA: TGTGCCAGCAGCTCCAGGGTATTGGGCACTGAAGCTTTCTTT
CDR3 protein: CASSSRVLGTEAFF

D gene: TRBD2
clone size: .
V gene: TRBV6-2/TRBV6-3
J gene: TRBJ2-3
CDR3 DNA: TGTGCCAGCAGTTACGGACTAGGTTCAGGTTCTAGCACAGATACGCAGTATTTT
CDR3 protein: CASSYGLGSGSSTDTQYF

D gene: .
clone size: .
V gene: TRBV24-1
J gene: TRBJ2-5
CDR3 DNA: TGTGCCACCAGTGGGAGAACTCAAGAGACCCAGTACTTC
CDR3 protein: CATSGRTQETQYF

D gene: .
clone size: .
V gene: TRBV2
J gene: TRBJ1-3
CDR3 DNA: TGTGCCAGCAGTGAGGAGAACTCTGGAAACACCATATATTTT
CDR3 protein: CASSEENSGNTIYF

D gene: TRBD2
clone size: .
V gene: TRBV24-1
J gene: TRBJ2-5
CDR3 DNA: TGTGCCACCAGTGATGTGGGACTAGCGGGAGTAGAGACCCAGTACTTC
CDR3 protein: CATSDVGLAGVETQYF

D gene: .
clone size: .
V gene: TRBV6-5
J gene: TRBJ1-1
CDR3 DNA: TGTGCCAGCAGTTACTCCCACAGGGAAACTGCTGAAGCTTTCTTT
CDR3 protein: CASSYSHRETAEAFF

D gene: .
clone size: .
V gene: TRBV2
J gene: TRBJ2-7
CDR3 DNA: TGTGCCAGCAGTGAAGGAGGTAGCGGCTACGAGCAGTACTTC
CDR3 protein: CASSEGGSGYEQYF